The 29 T cell receptor beta chains below were found in one sample sequenced in a study of T cells in Graves' hyperthyroidism and ophthalmopathy. TCR beta CDR3 sequences were amplified from RNA transcripts. RT-PCR in the first round (using the HTBI primer set) targeted the TCR CDR3. Using its own MiXCR run on the multiplex PCR reads, TCRdb lists one record per CDR3 protein. The table lists fewer than 400,000 distinct CDR3 sequences, more than 13% of them singletons. The sequenced material came from blood. The source of these receptors is a man aged 50-60 years with Graves' ophthalmopathy.

In the case of this clonotype: A read error may account for a junction end that differs from germline. CDR3 coding DNA: TGTGCCAACAGCTTGACGGGGGGGTCCCATACCGGGGAGCTGTTTTTT. Its protein product is CANSLTGGSHTGELFF. V and J are TRBV5-6 and TRBJ2-2, with TRBD2 matching 8 bases. The CDR3 sequence is 16 residues long. Germline values: CDR1 SGHDT, CDR2 YYEEEE.

This clonotype has at least ten counts. The chain combines TRBV6-1 with TRBJ2-5, with 15 bases that match TRBD2. V shed 9 bases, J shed 4 bases, and the junction held 6 bases outside the gene matches. Germline V CDR1 and CDR2: MNHNS, SASEGT. The CDR3 runs to 15 residues. CDR3 in amino acids: CASGTSGRSGETQYF. DNA for the CDR3: TGTGCCAGTGGGACTAGCGGGAGGAGTGGAGAGACCCAGTACTTC.

At least ten counts were recorded for this clonotype. This sequence joins TRBV20-1 and TRBJ2-5; D is undetermined. V dropped 1 base and J dropped 5 bases, with 14 bases sitting between them. The CDR3 is made up of 14 amino acids. Germline V gene data show CDR1 as DFQATT and CDR2 as SNEGSKA (reference sequence). The CDR3 DNA reads TGCAGTGCTAGAGCCGGCCTAGGAATGGAGACCCAGTACTTC. This codes for CSARAGLGMETQYF.

A few counts support this clonotype. The chain has TRBV9 and TRBJ2-5, with D unresolved. The length of the CDR3 is 13 residues. The V gene's germline CDR1 is SGDLS and CDR2 YYNGEE. V gave up 0 bases and J gave up 9 bases, with 12 bases separating them. The CDR3 region is CASSVGLEFPQYF. The DNA for the CDR3 is TGTGCCAGCAGCGTAGGGCTAGAATTCCCCCAGTACTTC. The full variable domain, with the rest looked up from reference TRBV9 and TRBJ2-5, is DSGVTQTPKHLITATGQRVTLRCSPRSGDLSVYWYQQSLDQGLQFLIQYYNGEERAKGNILERFSAQQFPDLHSELNLSSLELGDSALYFCASSVGLEFPQYFGPGTRLLVL.

This clonotype was seen many times. The chain uses TRBV20-1 and TRBJ2-2; D is possibly TRBD1 or TRBD2 (6 bases each). Germline assignment: CDR1 DFQATT and CDR2 SNEGSKA (reference sequence). The ends were cut back, 6 bases at V and 6 bases at J, with 14 bases in the middle. The CDR3 is made up of 13 amino acids. Here the CDR3 reads CSARSGAAGELFF. The CDR3 DNA follows: TGCAGTGCGAGGTCGGGGGCGGCCGGGGAGCTGTTTTTT.

This clonotype appeared a few times. The chain carries TRBV6-1 and TRBJ1-4; D uncertain. V was trimmed by 3 bases and J by 0 bases, leaving 17 bases between them. This CDR3 has 18 amino acids. Germline values: CDR1 MNHNS, CDR2 SASEGT. The CDR3 coding sequence is TGTGCCAGCAGTGAGCAGCCCCCACACGGGGCAACTAATGAAAAACTGTTTTTT. This codes for CASSEQPPHGATNEKLFF.

The J gene is TRBJ2-7, the V gene TRBV6-5; D call uncertain. Germline V CDR1 and CDR2: MNHEY, SVGAGI. Between the trimmed V and J ends, which lost 5 bases and 2 bases, there was a span of 7 bases. The CDR3 is made up of 12 amino acids. The CDR3 reads CASSHRTYEQYF. Written as DNA, the CDR3 is TGTGCCAGCAGTCACAGAACCTACGAGCAGTACTTC.

There are many counts of this clonotype. V usage is TRBV20-1 and J usage is TRBJ2-1; 15 nucleotides agree with TRBD2. CDR3 length: 16 amino acids. V gave up 0 bases and J gave up 8 bases; unmatched junction bases: 5. Germline CDR1 reads DFQATT; CDR2 reads SNEGSKA (reference sequence). The CDR3 here is CSARDGTSGRRYEQFF. The CDR3 coding sequence is TGCAGTGCTAGAGATGGGACTAGCGGGAGGAGGTATGAGCAGTTCTTC.

Ten or more counts support this clonotype. The chain uses TRBV5-1 and TRBJ2-3; D is perhaps TRBD1 (5 bases). V was trimmed by 4 bases and J by 0 bases, leaving 9 bases between them. This CDR3 region has 14 residues. Germline CDR1 and CDR2: SGHRS and YFSETQ. The CDR3 loop is CASSIRTSTDTQYF. The CDR3 bases are TGCGCCAGCAGCATACGGACAAGCACAGATACGCAGTATTTT.

This clonotype was recorded at least ten times. This CDR3 is CASSLSPGSNQPQHF. The CDR3 nucleotides are TGTGCCAGCAGTTTGAGTCCCGGTAGCAATCAGCCCCAGCATTTT. This chain links TRBV12-3 or TRBV12-4 with TRBJ1-5; D gene unclear. Trimming pared 3 bases from V and 0 bases from J, leaving 9 bases between. This CDR3 is 15 amino acids long.

This clonotype was found a few times. The chain couples TRBV7-9 to TRBJ1-1; no clear D gene. Germline CDR1 SEHNR, CDR2 FQNEAQ (reference sequence). V gave up 5 bases and J gave up 1 base, with 5 bases separating them. This CDR3 contains 12 residues. CDR3 sequence reads: CASSTQNTEAFF. The CDR3, as DNA: TGTGCCAGCAGCACCCAGAACACTGAAGCTTTCTTT. The whole variable domain, filled in from reference TRBV7-9 and TRBJ1-1, reads DTGVSQNPRHKITKRGQNVTFRCDPISEHNRLYWYRQTLGQGPEFLTYFQNEAQLEKSRLLSDRFSAERPKGSFSTLEIQRTEQGDSAMYLCASSTQNTEAFFGQGTRLTVV.

This chain uses TRBV28 with TRBJ2-7, with D maybe TRBD1 (5 bases). The CDR3 length is 14 residues. Per germline, CDR1 MDHEN and CDR2 SYDVKM. The V and J ends lost 8 bases and 3 bases respectively, with 17 bases between them. The CDR3 nucleotides read TGTGCCAGCGCCTGGGGCCCGCAATACTACGAGCAGTACTTC. Translating it yields CASAWGPQYYEQYF.

The table lists this clonotype with many counts. The chain joins TRBV7-9 to TRBJ2-2; possible D gene TRBD1, 6 bases. V gave up 5 bases and J gave up 1 base, with 14 bases separating them. The CDR3 has 16 amino acids. Germline assignment: CDR1 SEHNR and CDR2 FQNEAQ (reference sequence). The CDR3 sequence is CASSAPGALNTGELFF. Written as DNA, the CDR3 is TGTGCCAGCAGCGCCCCAGGGGCGCTGAACACCGGGGAGCTGTTTTTT. The full variable domain, completed using reference TRBV7-9 and TRBJ2-2, is DTGVSQNPRHKITKRGQNVTFRCDPISEHNRLYWYRQTLGQGPEFLTYFQNEAQLEKSRLLSDRFSAERPKGSFSTLEIQRTEQGDSAMYLCASSAPGALNTGELFFGEGSRLTVL.

This clonotype was seen at least ten times. The J gene is TRBJ1-1, the V gene TRBV12-3 or TRBV12-4; TRBD1 matches at 10 bases. Trimming at V came to 5 bases and at J to 5 bases, leaving 5 bases not matched to a gene. The CDR3 contains 14 residues. The CDR3 DNA reads as TGTGCCAGCAGTGGACAGGGGGAATGGACTGAAGCTTTCTTT. Translation: CASSGQGEWTEAFF.

As concerns this clonotype: A clone one base away is much larger, so this may be a read error. The rearrangement uses TRBV3-1 and TRBJ2-2; 8 positions match TRBD1. The germline V gene has CDR1 LGHDT and CDR2 YNNKEL (reference sequence). V gave up 10 bases and J gave up 4 bases; unmatched junction bases: 11. The CDR3 is made up of 15 amino acids. CDR3 sequence (DNA): TGTGCCACCAGTGACCCGGGACAGGTCACCGGGGAGCTGTTTTTT. This translates into CATSDPGQVTGELFF.

This clonotype has at least ten counts. The chain uses TRBV30 and TRBJ1-1; D is unresolved. Germline CDR1 GTSNPN, CDR2 SVGIG (reference sequence). Trimming pared 2 bases from V and 6 bases from J, leaving 7 bases between. CDR3 size: 11 residues. DNA of the CDR3: TGTGCCTGGAGTCTACGGGCTGAAGCTTTCTTT. As protein: CAWSLRAEAFF.

The count of this clonotype is one. Without the conserved terminal phenylalanine or tryptophan, this CDR3 likely stems from a read error. The chain carries TRBV4-1 and TRBJ2-7; no definite D call. The CDR3 covers 14 residues. Germline V gene sequence: CDR1 MGHRA, CDR2 YSYEKL. V shed 0 bases and J shed 2 bases, with 8 bases lying between them. CDR3 nucleotide sequence: TGCGCCAGCAGCCAAGATCCTGGAGCCTACGAGCAGTACCTC. It encodes CASSQDPGAYEQYL.

This clonotype has ten or more counts. The chain has TRBV7-2 and TRBJ2-6; tentatively, D is TRBD1 or TRBD2 (5 bases each). Germline CDR1 and CDR2: SGHTA and FQGNSA. The CDR3 spans 17 residues. V was cut by 4 bases and J by 2 bases, with 15 bases left in between. In nucleotides, the CDR3 is TGTGCCAGCAGCTCGGGACGCCTCCCCACTGGGGCCAACGTCCTGACTTTC. Encoded protein: CASSSGRLPTGANVLTF.

The rearrangement joins TRBV2 to TRBJ1-2, with unresolved D. Trimming removed 6 bases at V and 3 bases at J, with 14 bases between. The CDR3 contains 14 residues. Germline loops: CDR1 SNHLY, CDR2 FYNNEI. As DNA, the CDR3 is TGTGCCAGCAGCGTTGGGCCTCAGGACTATGGCTACACCTTC. Its protein product is CASSVGPQDYGYTF.

This clonotype occurred many times. The gene calls are TRBV28 and TRBJ1-2; D may be TRBD1 (5 bases). Germline V lookup: CDR1 MDHEN, CDR2 SYDVKM. With 2 bases removed from V and 7 bases from J, the gap between germline ends came to 14 bases. CDR3 size: 14 residues. The CDR3 coding sequence is TGTGCCAGCAGTTTAAGCCGGCAGGGCGGTGGCTACACCTTC. Translating it yields CASSLSRQGGGYTF.

The chain has TRBV11-2 and TRBJ2-1, with TRBD2 identical over 11 bases. Germline CDR1 is SGHAT and CDR2 is FQNNGV. Trimming removed 4 bases from V and 0 bases from J; junction bases left unmatched: 8. CDR3 length: 18 residues. DNA of the CDR3: TGTGCCAGCAGCTCGACCGGGACTAGCGGAATCTCCTACAATGAGCAGTTCTTC. It is translated as CASSSTGTSGISYNEQFF. Using reference TRBV11-2 and TRBJ2-1 for the parts outside the CDR3, the full variable domain is EAGVAQSPRYKIIEKRQSVAFWCNPISGHATLYWYQQILGQGPKLLIQFQNNGVVDDSQLPKDRFSAERLKGVDSTLKIQPAKLEDSAVYLCASSSTGTSGISYNEQFFGPGTRLTVL.

This clonotype has ten or more counts. The CDR3 coding sequence is TGTGCCAGCAGCTTGCTGTTTTTCGAGCAGTACTTC. Protein sequence: CASSLLFFEQYF. The chain employs TRBV5-8 and TRBJ2-7; D is uncertain. The germline V and J ends were trimmed by 1 base and 6 bases, with 8 bases remaining between them. CDR3 length: 12 residues. Germline CDR1 SGHTS, CDR2 YDEGEE.

This clonotype showed up just a few times. The V and J genes are TRBV7-9 and TRBJ2-1; TRBD2 aligns across 7 bases. This CDR3 spans 19 amino acids. The junction had 15 bases not matched to a gene; V was cut back by 0 bases and J by 4 bases. From germline, CDR1 is SEHNR and CDR2 FQNEAQ (reference sequence). CDR3 DNA: TGTGCCAGCAGCTTAGCGACGATTTTTAGCGGGCCTAAATACAATGAGCAGTTCTTC. It codes for CASSLATIFSGPKYNEQFF.

In its sample, this clonotype was seen many times. The chain uses TRBV30 and TRBJ2-6, with D perhaps assigned TRBD1 or TRBD2 (5 bases each). The CDR3 has 17 amino acids. V was cut by 4 bases and J by 0 bases, with 16 bases left in between. The germline V gene has CDR1 GTSNPN and CDR2 SVGIG (reference sequence). CDR3 sequence: CAWIREGTISGANVLTF. For the CDR3, the DNA is TGTGCCTGGATACGAGAGGGGACCATCTCTGGGGCCAACGTCCTGACTTTC.

The table lists this clonotype with a few counts. The J gene is TRBJ2-7, the V gene TRBV10-1, with TRBD2 matching over 7 bases. The trim removed 5 bases at V and 1 base at J, leaving 8 bases unmatched. This CDR3 is 15 amino acids long. Germline V lookup: CDR1 WNHNN, CDR2 SYGVQD (reference sequence). This CDR3 reads CASSRSGAESYEQYF. The CDR3 DNA follows: TGCGCCAGCAGTAGAAGCGGGGCCGAATCCTACGAGCAGTACTTC.

Many counts were recorded for this clonotype. The J gene is TRBJ2-1, the V gene TRBV7-9; 9 bases match TRBD2. The germline gives CDR1 SEHNR, CDR2 FQNEAQ (reference sequence). The length of the CDR3 is 18 residues. The V and J ends lost 5 bases and 2 bases, in that order; junction bases with no gene match: 13. The CDR3 spells CASSPVGKTSGAYNEQFF. The CDR3 DNA is TGTGCCAGCAGCCCAGTAGGAAAGACTAGCGGAGCCTACAATGAGCAGTTCTTC.

This clonotype was recorded a few times. The chain links TRBV11-2 to TRBJ2-6, with 9 bases aligning to TRBD1. The CDR3 extends over 13 amino acids. J was trimmed by 12 bases and V by 5 bases; bases with no gene match: 5. Germline loops: CDR1 SGHAT, CDR2 FQNNGV. CDR3 protein: CASSATGGGVLTF. Written as DNA, the CDR3 is TGTGCCAGCAGCGCTACAGGGGGCGGCGTCCTGACTTTC.

The V gene is TRBV20-1, the J gene TRBJ2-7; tentatively, D is TRBD2 (5 bases). Trimming removed 3 bases at V and 2 bases at J, with 14 bases between. There are 14 residues in the CDR3. CDR1 is DFQATT and CDR2 is SNEGSKA in the germline V gene (reference sequence). The CDR3 region is CSASGSNGTYEQYF. The CDR3 nucleotides are TGCAGTGCTAGTGGCTCTAACGGGACCTACGAGCAGTACTTC.

This clonotype was recorded many times. This chain links TRBV28 with TRBJ2-1; TRBD2 matches 13 bases. The V segment lost 4 bases and the J segment 7 bases; nucleotides outside the gene matches: 19. Per germline, CDR1 MDHEN and CDR2 SYDVKM. This CDR3 is 20 amino acids long. CDR3 sequence (DNA): TGTGCCAGCAGTTCCGATGGGGGTACTAGCGGGAGGGGGTTTGGTAATGAGCAGTTCTTC. It codes for CASSSDGGTSGRGFGNEQFF.